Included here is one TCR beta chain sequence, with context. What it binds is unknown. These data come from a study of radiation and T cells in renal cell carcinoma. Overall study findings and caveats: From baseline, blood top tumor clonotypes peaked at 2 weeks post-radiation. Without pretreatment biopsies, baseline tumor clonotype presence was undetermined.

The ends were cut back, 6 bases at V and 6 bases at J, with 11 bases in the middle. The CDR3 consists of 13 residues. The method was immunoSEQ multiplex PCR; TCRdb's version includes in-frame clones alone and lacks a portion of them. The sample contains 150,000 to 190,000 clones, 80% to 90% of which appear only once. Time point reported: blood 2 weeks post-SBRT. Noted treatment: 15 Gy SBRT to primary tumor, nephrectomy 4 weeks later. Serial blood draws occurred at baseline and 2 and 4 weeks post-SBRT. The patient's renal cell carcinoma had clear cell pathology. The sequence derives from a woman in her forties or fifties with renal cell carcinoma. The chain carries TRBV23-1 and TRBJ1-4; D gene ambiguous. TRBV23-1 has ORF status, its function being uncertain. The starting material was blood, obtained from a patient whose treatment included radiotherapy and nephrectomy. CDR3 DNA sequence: TGCGCCAGCAGCCCCGGGAGGGATGAAAAACTGTTTTTT. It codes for CASSPGRDEKLFF.